This is a list of T cell receptor beta chains from one sample in a study of cytomegalovirus exposure and HLA in healthy donors. Assay used: immunoSEQ multiplex PCR; TCRdb lists only in-frame clones, some missing. The repertoire holds approximately 270,000 clones, with 75% to 85% as singletons. The sample taken for sequencing was PBMCs. The receptors were sampled from a girl aged 2 to 9 in good health and CMV-seronegative. CDR3s include the opening cysteine and the closing phenylalanine or tryptophan. Each record gives: clone size, D gene, V gene, J gene, CDR3 protein, CDR3 DNA. A D gene is named only where the DNA matches it firmly. Rows may omit the clone size; those that give it use once, few, many or a size class.

once,NA,TRBV4-1,TRBJ2-1,CASSQLAPSSYNEQFF,TGCGCCAGCAGCCAACTAGCGCCAAGCTCCTACAATGAGCAGTTCTTC
NA,TRBD1,TRBV6-6,TRBJ1-4,CASSYWTGNEKLFF,TGTGCCAGCAGTTACTGGACAGGGAATGAAAAACTGTTTTTT
NA,TRBD1,TRBV5-1,TRBJ1-5,CASSLGQGANQPQHF,TGCGCCAGCAGCTTGGGACAGGGGGCCAATCAGCCCCAGCATTTT
NA,TRBD2,TRBV19,TRBJ2-1,CASSYSSGTREYNEQFF,TGTGCCAGTAGTTACTCTAGCGGGACCCGGGAATACAATGAGCAGTTCTTC
NA,NA,TRBV9,TRBJ2-1,CASSVGAGNEQFF,TGTGCCAGCAGCGTAGGGGCAGGGAATGAGCAGTTCTTC
NA,TRBD1,TRBV18,TRBJ1-3,CASSPGQDPGNTIYF,TGTGCCAGCTCACCCGGACAGGATCCTGGAAACACCATATATTTT
NA,TRBD1,TRBV28,TRBJ1-2,CASETGTGNYGYTF,TGTGCCAGCGAAACCGGGACAGGGAACTATGGCTACACCTTC
NA,TRBD2,TRBV2,TRBJ2-5,CASSGLAGQETQYF,TGTGCCAGCAGTGGACTAGCGGGGCAAGAGACCCAGTACTTC
once,NA,TRBV6-1,TRBJ2-3,CASSEGLIKQYF,TGTGCCAGCAGTGAAGGACTTATCAAGCAGTATTTT
NA,TRBD1,TRBV2,TRBJ1-2,CASRDRGLYGYTF,TGTGCCAGCCGGGACAGGGGGCTCTATGGCTACACCTTC
NA,NA,TRBV9,TRBJ2-7,CASSPAGPPYEQYF,TGTGCCAGCAGCCCCGCGGGACCCCCCTACGAGCAGTACTTC
NA,NA,TRBV7-2,TRBJ2-7,CASSLVIGQGMYEQYF,TGTGCCAGCAGCTTAGTAATTGGGCAGGGGATGTACGAGCAGTACTTC
NA,TRBD2,TRBV5-1,TRBJ2-1,CASSLEAGGYNEQFF,TGCGCCAGCAGCTTGGAGGCGGGGGGGTACAATGAGCAGTTCTTC
NA,NA,TRBV29-1,TRBJ1-4,CSVSRQSTNEKLFF,TGCAGCGTCTCCCGACAGTCAACTAATGAAAAACTGTTTTTT
NA,TRBD1,TRBV29-1,TRBJ1-1,CSAGRDRVGTEAFF,TGCAGCGCCGGGAGGGACAGGGTCGGCACTGAAGCTTTCTTT
NA,TRBD1,TRBV7-9,TRBJ1-1,CASSSWTGVFNTEAFF,TGTGCCAGCAGCTCATGGACAGGGGTCTTCAACACTGAAGCTTTCTTT
NA,TRBD2,TRBV7-9,TRBJ2-1,CASSRYSGESYNEQFF,TGTGCCAGCAGCAGATATAGCGGGGAGTCCTACAATGAGCAGTTCTTC
once,NA,TRBV5-1,TRBJ1-3,CASSLAGVGLTGGNTIYF,TGCGCCAGCAGCTTGGCCGGTGTTGGTCTGACTGGGGGAAACACCATATATTTT
NA,TRBD1,TRBV7-9,TRBJ1-5,CASSSPGRQGDQPQHF,TGTGCCAGCAGCTCCCCCGGGCGACAGGGGGATCAGCCCCAGCATTTT
once,NA,TRBV20-1,TRBJ1-5,CSASKTGKVHF,TGCAGTGCTAGTAAAACAGGGAAAGTGCATTTT
once,NA,TRBV28,TRBJ1-1,CASSPPDTGDTEAFF,TGTGCCAGCAGTCCCCCGGACACGGGTGACACTGAAGCTTTCTTT
NA,NA,TRBV27,TRBJ2-7,CASSFPGSYEQYF,TGTGCCAGCAGTTTTCCAGGGTCCTACGAGCAGTACTTC
once,TRBD1,TRBV7-9,TRBJ2-7,CASSSVPGQGSYEQYF,TGTGCCAGCAGCTCCGTACCCGGACAGGGATCCTACGAGCAGTACTTC
NA,NA,TRBV7-9,TRBJ2-2,CASSLGLAGELFF,TGTGCCAGCAGCTTAGGGCTTGCCGGGGAGCTGTTTTTT
once,TRBD1,TRBV11-1,TRBJ1-5,CASSSRDRGGYSNQPQHF,TGTGCCAGCAGCTCACGGGACAGGGGGGGATATAGCAATCAGCCCCAGCATTTT
NA,NA,TRBV28,TRBJ1-5,CASSDSQPQHF,TGTGCCAGCAGCGATAGCCAGCCCCAGCATTTT
NA,NA,TRBV29-1,TRBJ1-1,CSVDLTVNTEAFF,TGCAGCGTTGATCTGACAGTGAACACTGAAGCTTTCTTT
NA,NA,TRBV21-1,TRBJ2-1,CASSKKLAGVYNEQFF,TGTGCCAGCAGCAAAAAACTAGCGGGGGTATACAATGAGCAGTTCTTC
NA,NA,TRBV28,TRBJ2-7,CASSLLRGPSLYF,TGTGCCAGCAGTTTATTACGGGGTCCCTCTTTGTACTTC
NA,TRBD1,TRBV2,TRBJ1-2,CASRAQGTEGYTF,TGTGCCAGCAGAGCACAGGGGACGGAGGGCTACACCTTC
NA,TRBD1,TRBV18,TRBJ1-4,CASSPRGVGEKLFF,TGTGCCAGCTCCCCCAGGGGGGTCGGCGAAAAACTGTTTTTT
NA,NA,TRBV19,TRBJ1-1,CASRQGGFYMNTEAFF,TGTGCCAGTAGACAGGGTGGTTTTTACATGAACACTGAAGCTTTCTTT
NA,NA,TRBV5-8,TRBJ2-6,CASSPFSGANVLTF,TGTGCCAGCAGCCCCTTCTCTGGGGCCAACGTCCTGACTTTC
few,NA,TRBV5-6,TRBJ2-3,CASSFPGISTDTQYF,TGTGCCAGCAGCTTCCCGGGAATAAGCACAGATACGCAGTATTTT
NA,TRBD2,TRBV9,TRBJ2-1,CASSVEWSSGLNEQFF,TGTGCCAGCAGCGTAGAGTGGTCTAGCGGGCTCAATGAGCAGTTCTTC
few,TRBD1,TRBV11-1,TRBJ2-7,CASSPQDRRIYEQYF,TGTGCCAGCAGCCCCCAGGACAGGAGGATCTACGAGCAGTACTTC
once,TRBD2,TRBV10-2,TRBJ2-1,CATLTGRENNEQFF,TGCGCCACCCTAACCGGGAGGGAAAACAATGAGCAGTTCTTC
NA,NA,TRBV10-1,TRBJ2-1,CASSEAALESRNEQFF,TGCGCCAGCAGTGAGGCGGCCTTGGAGAGTCGCAATGAGCAGTTCTTC
few,NA,TRBV10-3,TRBJ1-2,CASRREGQIYGYTF,TGTGCCAGCCGGCGGGAGGGGCAGATCTATGGCTACACCTTC
NA,NA,TRBV28,TRBJ2-1,CASSHRRGSVTEQFF,TGTGCCAGCAGTCACCGTCGTGGAAGCGTTACTGAGCAGTTCTTC
few,TRBD1,TRBV5-8,TRBJ1-5,CASRPRQGAQPQHF,TGTGCCAGCAGACCCCGACAGGGAGCTCAGCCCCAGCATTTT
NA,TRBD2,TRBV5-1,TRBJ2-1,CASSTGTSGPTNNEQFF,TGCGCCAGCAGCACCGGGACTAGCGGGCCCACGAACAATGAGCAGTTCTTC
once,TRBD2,TRBV7-2,TRBJ2-4,CASTAGLANIQYF,TGTGCCAGCACCGCGGGACTAGCAAACATTCAGTACTTC
NA,TRBD1,TRBV19,TRBJ2-7,CASSASGGPYEQYF,TGTGCCAGTAGTGCCTCAGGGGGCCCGTACGAGCAGTACTTC
NA,TRBD1,TRBV6-5,TRBJ2-1,CATGQGSYNEQFF,TGTGCCACGGGACAGGGGTCCTACAATGAGCAGTTCTTC